A selection of T cell receptor beta chains follows, all from one sample in a study of patients and donors after allogeneic stem cell transplantation. Using its own MiXCR run on the RT-PCR reads, TCRdb lists one record per CDR3 protein. Seen here are 900,000 to 1,000,000 distinct CDR3 sequences, roughly 18% observed once, and the top ten hold about 6%. Sequencing was done on a sample of blood, either unsorted or a sorted T cell fraction (not recorded which). These receptor sequences come from a human donor who was either an allogeneic HSCT recipient or a stem cell or donor lymphocyte infusion donor (not recorded which). It is not recorded whose cells these are; they may come from a transplant donor. The CDR3 runs from the conserved cysteine through the conserved F or W. A D gene is named only where the DNA matches it firmly. Clone size is shown for a subset of rows, as once, few, many or a class of expanded clone.

cdr3_aa	cdr3_nt	v_call	j_call	clone_size	d_call
CAREDSMNTEAFF	TGTGCCCGAGAGGACAGCATGAACACTGAAGCTTTCTTT	TRBV30	TRBJ1-1	few	-
CASSVEGDRRSEQYF	TGTGCCAGCAGCGTAGAGGGGGACAGGAGAAGCGAGCAGTACTTC	TRBV9	TRBJ2-7	-	TRBD1
CATSRDLSANTGELFF	TGTGCCACCAGCAGAGATCTGTCAGCGAACACCGGGGAGCTGTTTTTT	TRBV15	TRBJ2-2	few	-
CASSVIFQETQYF	TGTGCCAGCAGTGTCATCTTCCAAGAGACCCAGTACTTC	TRBV25-1	TRBJ2-5	-	-
CASSLGSAYEQYF	TGTGCCAGCAGCTTAGGTTCGGCCTACGAGCAGTACTTC	TRBV7-9	TRBJ2-7	many	-
CATSERPRMNTEAFF	TGTGCCACCAGCGAGAGACCGCGAATGAACACTGAAGCTTTCTTT	TRBV15	TRBJ1-1	-	-
CASIRGRNYGYTF	TGTGCCAGCATAAGGGGCAGAAACTATGGCTACACCTTC	TRBV2	TRBJ1-2	few	-
CASSIVTSGGARDTQYF	TGTGCCAGCAGCATAGTGACTAGCGGGGGGGCCCGGGATACGCAGTATTTT	TRBV7-2	TRBJ2-3	few	TRBD2
CASSQEGAAGWDEQFF	TGTGCCAGCAGCCAAGAGGGAGCGGCAGGGTGGGATGAGCAGTTCTTC	TRBV4-2	TRBJ2-1	few	-
CASSYRGWGNTEAFF	TGTGCCAGCAGCTACAGGGGTTGGGGGAACACTGAAGCTTTCTTT	TRBV11-2	TRBJ1-1	-	TRBD1
CSVRRLAGAGNEQFF	TGCAGCGTCCGGAGGCTAGCGGGAGCCGGCAATGAGCAGTTCTTC	TRBV29-1	TRBJ2-1	-	TRBD2
CASTDYGQGAGGYTF	TGTGCCAGCACCGACTACGGACAGGGGGCTGGGGGCTACACCTTC	TRBV11-2	TRBJ1-2	-	TRBD1
CASSHSTSGVSYEQYF	TGTGCCAGCAGCCACTCGACTAGCGGGGTCTCCTACGAGCAGTACTTC	TRBV4-2	TRBJ2-7	few	TRBD2
CASSQALTSGGSGTDTQYF	TGCGCCAGCAGCCAAGCTTTGACTAGCGGGGGTTCGGGCACAGATACGCAGTATTTT	TRBV4-3	TRBJ2-3	few	TRBD2
CASREGQYTDTQYF	TGTGCCAGCCGTGAAGGACAGTACACAGATACGCAGTATTTT	TRBV2	TRBJ2-3	-	-
CASSLRPTGGVETQYF	TGTGCCAGCAGCCTACGGCCCACAGGGGGCGTGGAGACCCAGTACTTC	TRBV27	TRBJ2-5	-	TRBD1
CASTISDRGKTQYF	TGTGCCAGCACCATTTCCGACAGGGGAAAGACCCAGTACTTC	TRBV7-6	TRBJ2-5	-	TRBD1
CASRAGLADTGELFF	TGTGCCAGCAGGGCGGGACTAGCTGACACCGGGGAGCTGTTTTTT	TRBV7-9	TRBJ2-2	-	TRBD2
CASSLKTSGPSYNEQFF	TGTGCCAGCAGCTTGAAGACTAGCGGTCCTTCCTACAATGAGCAGTTCTTC	TRBV5-6	TRBJ2-1	few	TRBD2
CASSDRGPWGYGYTF	TGTGCCAGCAGCGACAGGGGGCCCTGGGGCTATGGCTACACCTTC	TRBV12-3/TRBV12-4	TRBJ1-2	-	TRBD1
CSASGGATGELFF	TGCAGTGCTAGCGGGGGGGCAACCGGGGAGCTGTTTTTT	TRBV20-1	TRBJ2-2	-	TRBD2
CSAGVVREENTGELFF	TGCAGCGCTGGTGTAGTTCGGGAAGAGAACACCGGGGAGCTGTTTTTT	TRBV29-1	TRBJ2-2	-	-
CSATAAGLAGGPAKNIQYF	TGCAGTGCTACAGCAGCGGGACTAGCGGGAGGGCCTGCCAAAAACATTCAGTACTTC	TRBV20-1	TRBJ2-4	-	TRBD2
CASSHGRGEQYF	TGTGCCAGCAGCCACGGCAGGGGCGAGCAGTACTTC	TRBV3-1	TRBJ2-7	-	-
CASGRTGGYEQYF	TGTGCCTCCGGACGGACAGGGGGCTACGAGCAGTACTTC	TRBV7-9	TRBJ2-7	few	TRBD1
CSASGPNYGYTF	TGCAGTGCTAGTGGCCCTAACTATGGCTACACCTTC	TRBV20-1	TRBJ1-2	few	-
CAISEPDRGRTEAFF	TGTGCCATCAGTGAGCCGGACAGGGGGCGGACTGAAGCTTTCTTT	TRBV10-3	TRBJ1-1	few	TRBD1
CASSPGTVGEHEQFF	TGTGCCAGCAGCCCTGGGACGGTGGGGGAGCATGAGCAGTTCTTC	TRBV7-2	TRBJ2-1	-	-
CASRPGGGRGSRGGELFF	TGTGCCAGCAGACCAGGGGGCGGACGCGGGAGTAGGGGCGGGGAGCTGTTTTTT	TRBV7-8	TRBJ2-2	few	-
CGGTTTGELFF	TGCGGCGGGACTACCACCGGGGAGCTGTTTTTT	TRBV29-1	TRBJ2-2	few	TRBD2
CSVSGGTLNEQFF	TGCAGTGTTTCGGGGGGAACATTGAATGAGCAGTTCTTC	TRBV20-1	TRBJ2-1	-	TRBD2